A single sample is the source of the 7 T cell receptor beta chains below, sequenced in a study of naive and memory T cell subsets. An oligonucleotide containing a UMI was ligated to the 3' end of TCR cDNA. Four PCR rounds used nested alpha and beta constant region primers plus the SP2 primer. TCRdb recomputed calls from the 5' RACE reads with MiXCR, one row per CDR3 protein. This sample has around 56,000 distinct CDR3 sequences, with about 7.1% found just once. These receptor sequences come from a female donor in good health.

This clonotype was observed a handful of times. This chain links TRBV12-3 or TRBV12-4 with TRBJ1-1, with D possibly TRBD1 on 5 matching bases. With 6 bases removed from V and 5 bases from J, the gap between germline ends came to 13 bases. The CDR3 is made up of 13 amino acids. CDR3 loop: CASRPVKGTEAFF. The CDR3 nucleotides are TGTGCCAGCAGGCCCGTTAAGGGGACTGAAGCTTTCTTT.

This sequence joins TRBV6-5 and TRBJ2-3; D perhaps matches TRBD1 (6 bases). Germline-derived CDR1 and CDR2 are MNHEY and SVGAGI. This CDR3 has 14 residues. Trimming removed 6 bases at V and 3 bases at J, with 13 bases between. In DNA form, the CDR3 reads TGTGCCAGCAGATCTCCAGGGGTAACAGATACGCAGTATTTT. It codes for CASRSPGVTDTQYF.

This clonotype was seen many times. DNA of the CDR3: TGCAGCTCCCACAGGGATGCCACTGAAGCTTTCTTT. Its protein product is CSSHRDATEAFF. The V gene is TRBV29-1, the J gene TRBJ1-1, with D maybe TRBD1 (6 bases). Trimming removed 8 bases from V and 4 bases from J, with 14 bases in between. The CDR3 has 12 residues. CDR1 and CDR2 from the germline V gene are SQVTM and ANQGSEA.

This clonotype was counted between two and nine times. For the CDR3, the DNA is TGCGCCAGCAGCTTGGGATCGAAACGAGGAGAGCAGTTCTTC. Translation gives CASSLGSKRGEQFF. This chain links TRBV5-1 with TRBJ2-1; D call uncertain. Germline V lookup: CDR1 SGHRS, CDR2 YFSETQ. The V and J ends lost 0 bases and 10 bases respectively, with 14 bases between them. This CDR3 has 14 residues.

This clonotype was seen ten or more times. This sequence joins TRBV18 and TRBJ1-5; D ambiguous. This CDR3 has 14 amino acids. The V gene's germline CDR1 is KGHSH and CDR2 LQKENI. Trimming removed 2 bases at V and 5 bases at J, with 10 bases between. For the CDR3, the DNA is TGTGCCAGCTCACCAGGAAGGGAATATCAGCCCCAGCATTTT. Protein: CASSPGREYQPQHF.

This clonotype was detected many times. The V call is TRBV7-2, the J call TRBJ1-4; D is ambiguous. Germline CDR1 and CDR2: SGHTA and FQGNSA. The CDR3 runs 13 residues. V lost 3 bases, J lost 10 bases, and 12 bases lay in between. CDR3 in amino acids: CASSLSRAGKLFF. In nucleotides, the CDR3 is TGTGCCAGCAGCTTGTCGAGGGCCGGAAAACTGTTTTTT.

V and J are TRBV14 and TRBJ2-3; D not certain. CDR3 length: 13 amino acids. Trimming took 0 bases from V and 6 from J, leaving 7 bases between them. The germline V gene has CDR1 SGHDN and CDR2 FVKESK. The CDR3 region is CASSQDNWDTQYF. CDR3 nucleotides: TGTGCCAGCAGCCAAGATAACTGGGATACGCAGTATTTT.